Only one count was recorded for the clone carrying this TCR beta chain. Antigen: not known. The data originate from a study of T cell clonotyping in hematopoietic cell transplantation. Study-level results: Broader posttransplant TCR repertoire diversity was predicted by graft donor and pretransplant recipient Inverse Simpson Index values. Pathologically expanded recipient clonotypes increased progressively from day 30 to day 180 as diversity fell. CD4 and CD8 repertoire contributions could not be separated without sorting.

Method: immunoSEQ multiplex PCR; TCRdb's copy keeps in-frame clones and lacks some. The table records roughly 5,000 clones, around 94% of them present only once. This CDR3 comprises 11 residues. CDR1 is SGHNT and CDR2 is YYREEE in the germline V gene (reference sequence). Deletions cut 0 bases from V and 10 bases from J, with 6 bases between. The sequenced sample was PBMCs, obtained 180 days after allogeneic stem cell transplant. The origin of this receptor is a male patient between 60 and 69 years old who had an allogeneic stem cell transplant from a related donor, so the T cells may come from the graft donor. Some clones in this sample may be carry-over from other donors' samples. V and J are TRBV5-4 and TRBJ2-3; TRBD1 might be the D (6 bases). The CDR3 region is CASSLEGAQYF. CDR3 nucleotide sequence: TGTGCCAGCAGCTTGGAGGGGGCGCAGTATTTT.